This T cell receptor beta chain was identified during a study of blood T cell repertoires in COVID-19. Study-wide context: Material from acute and convalescent COVID-19 was sourced from the United States, Italy and Spain.

The CDR3 consists of 13 residues. Germline V gives CDR1 LNHDA, CDR2 SQIVND (reference sequence). Trimming at V came to 5 bases and at J to 7 bases, leaving 4 bases not matched to a gene. As processed by the authors: For nucleated cells, counts were estimated from reference gene primer amplification. Data came from immunoSEQ multiplex PCR; TCRdb stores just in-frame clones and leaves some out. V, J and clone size derive from that table, while D and trimming were established from the DNA sequence. The sample lists about 66,000 clones; approximately 89% were seen once. The sequencing input was peripheral blood. V gene TRBV19 combines with J gene TRBJ1-5; 8 bases agree with TRBD1. This TCR was sampled from a man aged 55 to 69 with acute or convalescent COVID-19. DNA for the CDR3: TGTGCCAGTAGTGACAGGGGCGAGCAGCCCCAGCATTTT. It is translated as CASSDRGEQPQHF.